Shown below are 27 T cell receptor beta chains from a single sample sequenced in a study of blood T cell repertoires in COVID-19. Assay: immunoSEQ multiplex PCR; the TCRdb copy retains only in-frame clones and omits some. The sample consists of about 280,000 clones, around 90% of them appearing once. Material: peripheral blood. These receptors originate from a man aged 50 to 60 with acute or convalescent COVID-19.

The chain joins TRBV18 to TRBJ1-1; 11 bases match TRBD1. The germline V gene encodes CDR1 KGHSH and CDR2 LQKENI. CDR3 size: 16 residues. V shed 3 bases, J shed 8 bases, and the junction held 11 bases outside the gene matches. CDR3 DNA sequence: TGTGCCAGCTCACCCATACCGGGACAGGGGGTTGGGGAAGCTTTCTTT. Translated, it gives CASSPIPGQGVGEAFF.

The chain is built from TRBV19 and TRBJ2-7; weak D call: TRBD1 (6 bases). CDR1 is LNHDA, CDR2 SQIVND, per germline (reference sequence). V was shortened by 10 bases and J by 5 bases, with 21 bases between the two germline ends. The CDR3 extends over 14 amino acids. Here the CDR3 reads CATTSGQGYHEQYF. The CDR3 DNA reads as TGTGCCACCACAAGCGGCCAGGGGTACCACGAGCAGTACTTC.

The chain combines TRBV18 with TRBJ1-2; 8 bases fit TRBD1. The CDR3 length is 14 residues. The V and J ends lost 6 bases and 2 bases, in that order; junction bases with no gene match: 5. Per the germline V gene, CDR1 is KGHSH and CDR2 is LQKENI. Here the CDR3 reads CASSGTGTNYGYTF. Here the CDR3 DNA reads TGTGCCAGCTCTGGGACAGGAACCAACTATGGCTACACCTTC.

The chain links TRBV7-9 to TRBJ1-3; TRBD1 matches 7 bases. Per the germline V gene, CDR1 is SEHNR and CDR2 is FQNEAQ (reference sequence). The CDR3 extends over 16 amino acids. V lost 5 bases to trimming and J lost 2 bases; unmatched junction nucleotides: 9. Here the CDR3 DNA reads TGTGCCAGCAGCCCACAGGGGCTTTTAACTGGAAACACCATATATTTT. This codes for CASSPQGLLTGNTIYF.

The V call is TRBV7-9, the J call TRBJ2-7, with 7 bases that match TRBD2. Germline V lookup: CDR1 SEHNR, CDR2 FQNEAQ (reference sequence). This CDR3 comprises 15 residues. The V gene end was trimmed by 1 base and the J gene end by 3 bases; junction bases not matched to a gene: 6. Written as DNA, the CDR3 is TGTGCCAGCAGCTTAGAAGGGACTATTCTCTACGAGCAGTACTTC. This encodes CASSLEGTILYEQYF.

The chain uses TRBV3-1 (or the pseudogene TRBV3-2) and TRBJ1-4, with a possible D match to TRBD1 (5 bases). V was trimmed by 3 bases and J by 8 bases, leaving 13 bases between them. CDR3 length: 14 residues. Germline CDR1 LGHDT, CDR2 YNNKEL (reference sequence). The CDR3 sequence: CASSQDTSEEKLFF. As DNA, the CDR3 is TGTGCCAGCAGCCAGGACACCTCAGAGGAAAAACTGTTTTTT.

The chain carries TRBV7-3 and TRBJ1-1; 7 bases align to TRBD1. The CDR3 covers 12 residues. Germline V CDR1 and CDR2: SGHTA, FQGTGA. Trimming removed 5 bases from V and 5 bases from J; junction bases left unmatched: 2. The CDR3 protein is CASSPGGTEAFF. DNA for the CDR3: TGTGCCAGCAGCCCAGGGGGTACTGAAGCTTTCTTT.

The chain uses TRBV18 and TRBJ2-3; 8 bases fit TRBD2. The length of the CDR3 is 16 residues. J lost 8 bases, V lost 6 bases, and 16 bases had no gene match. From germline, CDR1 is KGHSH and CDR2 LQKENI. As DNA, the CDR3 is TGTGCCAGCTCCCCAACCTCCGGGACTAGTAAGAGTACGCAGTATTTT. Protein product: CASSPTSGTSKSTQYF.

The chain has TRBV6-2 or TRBV6-3 and TRBJ2-5; 8 nucleotides line up with TRBD1. With V trimmed by 5 bases and J by 5 bases, 7 bases remained unmatched. CDR1 is MNHEY and CDR2 is SVGEGT in the germline V gene. The CDR3 length is 14 residues. CDR3 loop: CASSETGAWETQYF. In nucleotides, the CDR3 is TGTGCCAGCAGTGAGACAGGGGCTTGGGAGACCCAGTACTTC.

The V and J genes are TRBV19 and TRBJ1-1, with D unclear. V lost 5 bases to trimming and J lost 1 base, with 11 bases between them. Per the germline V gene, CDR1 is LNHDA and CDR2 is SQIVND (reference sequence). The length of the CDR3 is 14 residues. The CDR3: CASSVRSGNTEAFF. Written as DNA, the CDR3 is TGTGCCAGTAGTGTGAGATCAGGGAACACTGAAGCTTTCTTT.

The V call is TRBV19, the J call TRBJ1-1; 8 nucleotides agree with TRBD1. CDR3 length: 16 residues. The germline CDR1 and CDR2 sequences are LNHDA and SQIVND (reference sequence). V gave up 4 bases and J gave up 0 bases; unmatched junction bases: 7. In DNA form, the CDR3 reads TGTGCCAGTAGTACGACAGGGGCCGGGATGAACACTGAAGCTTTCTTT. It translates to CASSTTGAGMNTEAFF.

The CDR3 coding sequence is TGTGCCAGCAGCTTAGAGGTGGGGGGAAACACTGAAGCTTTCTTT. It encodes CASSLEVGGNTEAFF. The chain combines TRBV7-6 with TRBJ1-1; perhaps TRBD1 as D (5 bases). The ends were cut back, 1 base at V and 2 bases at J, with 11 bases in the middle. The CDR3 extends over 15 amino acids. Germline-derived CDR1 and CDR2 are SGHVS and FNYEAQ.

The gene calls are TRBV11-2 and TRBJ1-2; D is unclear. Germline V gives CDR1 SGHAT, CDR2 FQNNGV. The CDR3 is 12 residues long. Trimming took off 5 bases at V and 7 bases at J, with 11 bases between the two ends. Written as DNA, the CDR3 is TGTGCCAGCAGCCCTGGACTTGGTGGCTACACCTTC. Translating gives CASSPGLGGYTF.

The chain employs TRBV5-6 and TRBJ2-1; 7 bases align to TRBD1. CDR3 length: 15 amino acids. V was pared by 4 bases and J by 4 bases, with 8 bases of the junction left unmatched. The germline V gene has CDR1 SGHDT and CDR2 YYEEEE. The CDR3 nucleotides read TGTGCCAGCAGCACCACAGGGGCCTCTTACAATGAGCAGTTCTTC. It specifies CASSTTGASYNEQFF.

The count of this clone is one. The DNA for the CDR3 is TGTGCCAGCAGCCCCCAGGGTAACACTAACTATGGCTACACCTTC. Protein sequence: CASSPQGNTNYGYTF. This chain links TRBV7-2 with TRBJ1-2; possible D gene TRBD1, 5 bases. The V end lost 5 bases, the J end lost 0 bases, and 13 bases lay between the germline ends. The CDR3 runs 15 residues. Germline CDR1 SGHTA, CDR2 FQGNSA.

This chain links TRBV5-1 with TRBJ1-1; D is unclear. The CDR3 sequence is 13 residues long. CDR1 and CDR2 (germline): SGHRS, YFSETQ. Trimming left V 3 bases short and J 4 bases short, with 10 bases between. The CDR3 DNA sequence: TGCGCCAGCAGCTCCCCAACATCCACTGAAGCTTTCTTT. This codes for CASSSPTSTEAFF.

The CDR3 DNA sequence: TGCAGTGCCCCTCGCAATGAGCAGTTCTTC. Translated: CSAPRNEQFF. V usage is TRBV20-1 and J usage is TRBJ2-1; D unresolved. CDR3 size: 10 residues. Germline assignment: CDR1 DFQATT and CDR2 SNEGSKA (reference sequence). V was pared by 6 bases and J by 6 bases, with 6 bases between.

V and J are TRBV2 and TRBJ1-5; the D is unclear. V lost 7 bases, J lost 0 bases, and 16 bases lay in between. Germline assignment: CDR1 SNHLY and CDR2 FYNNEI. The length of the CDR3 is 16 residues. The CDR3 DNA follows: TGTGCCAGCATCCGAATTAGGAGAAATAGCAATCAGCCCCAGCATTTT. Amino acid sequence: CASIRIRRNSNQPQHF.

This clone was observed a single time. Here the CDR3 reads CASKVQALAGGRAADTQYF. CDR3 DNA: TGTGCCAGCAAGGTCCAGGCCCTAGCGGGGGGGCGGGCGGCAGATACGCAGTATTTT. The V call is TRBV7-9, the J call TRBJ2-3; TRBD2 matches at 12 bases. From germline, CDR1 is SEHNR and CDR2 FQNEAQ (reference sequence). After removal of 7 bases from V and 4 bases from J, the junction contained 18 bases not matched to a gene. The CDR3 contains 19 residues.

The V and J genes are TRBV7-9 and TRBJ2-3, with TRBD1 as a possible D gene (5 bases). Germline CDR1 and CDR2: SEHNR and FQNEAQ (reference sequence). The V end lost 5 bases, the J end lost 5 bases, and 17 bases lay between the germline ends. The CDR3 spans 15 residues. The CDR3 DNA follows: TGTGCCAGCAGCCATTACCAGGGCCCTGGAGATACGCAGTATTTT. Amino acid sequence: CASSHYQGPGDTQYF. Together with reference TRBV7-9 and TRBJ2-3, the CDR3 gives the full variable domain: DTGVSQNPRHKITKRGQNVTFRCDPISEHNRLYWYRQTLGQGPEFLTYFQNEAQLEKSRLLSDRFSAERPKGSFSTLEIQRTEQGDSAMYLCASSHYQGPGDTQYFGPGTRLTVL.

This clone was seen more than once but under ten times. The chain links TRBV5-4 to TRBJ1-2, with TRBD1 matching 9 bases. Germline assignment: CDR1 SGHNT and CDR2 YYREEE (reference sequence). V dropped 4 bases and J dropped 2; count of bases not matched to a gene: 6. The CDR3 consists of 15 residues. DNA of the CDR3: TGTGCCAGCAGCCCTCCGGGGACAGGGAACTATGGCTACACCTTC. Translating gives CASSPPGTGNYGYTF. The complete variable domain, with remaining parts taken from reference TRBV5-4 and TRBJ1-2, reads ETGVTQSPTHLIKTRGQQVTLRCSSQSGHNTVSWYQQALGQGPQFIFQYYREEENGRGNFPPRFSGLQFPNYSSELNVNALELDDSALYLCASSPPGTGNYGYTFGSGTRLTVV.

The chain uses TRBV27 and TRBJ1-5; D call uncertain. CDR1 MNHEY and CDR2 SMNVEV come from the germline V gene (reference sequence). The CDR3 is 14 residues long. The ends were cut back, 0 bases at V and 7 bases at J, with 10 bases in the middle. The CDR3 nucleotides are TGTGCCAGCAGTTTATCCGGGGATTGGCAGCCCCAGCATTTT. Its protein is CASSLSGDWQPQHF.

The chain couples TRBV28 to TRBJ1-3; D might be TRBD1 (5 bases). The CDR3 spans 12 residues. V lost 8 bases, J lost 4 bases, and 9 bases lay in between. Looked up from germline, CDR1 is MDHEN and CDR2 is SYDVKM. The CDR3 protein is CASSQGGNTIYF. The DNA of the CDR3 is TGTGCCAGCTCCCAGGGCGGAAACACCATATATTTT.

This rearrangement joins TRBV5-1 to TRBJ1-1; D unresolved. Germline values: CDR1 SGHRS, CDR2 YFSETQ. This CDR3 is 14 amino acids long. With 0 bases removed from V and 9 bases from J, the gap between germline ends came to 15 bases. The CDR3, as DNA: TGCGCCAGCAGCTTGGGGCAACATCAGTCCAAAGCTTTCTTT. It specifies CASSLGQHQSKAFF. Full variable domain (remainder filled in from reference TRBV5-1 and TRBJ1-1): KAGVTQTPRYLIKTRGQQVTLSCSPISGHRSVSWYQQTPGQGLQFLFEYFSETQRNKGNFPGRFSGRQFSNSRSEMNVSTLELGDSALYLCASSLGQHQSKAFFGQGTRLTVV.

The table lists this clone with a count of one. The chain joins TRBV7-8 to TRBJ1-2; no firm D call. Germline lookup yields CDR1 SGHVS and CDR2 FQNEAQ. V was pared by 4 bases and J by 5 bases, with 5 bases between. The CDR3 sequence is 11 residues long. This chain's CDR3 is CASSSQYGYTF. DNA for the CDR3: TGTGCCAGCAGCTCCCAGTATGGCTACACCTTC.

CDR3 amino acids: CATAAGITEAFF. CDR3 DNA: TGTGCCACCGCGGCAGGGATCACTGAAGCTTTCTTT. The V gene is TRBV15, the J gene TRBJ1-1, with D tentatively TRBD1 (5 bases). CDR1 LNHNV and CDR2 YYDKDF come from the germline V gene (reference sequence). V was shortened by 8 bases and J by 4 bases, with 11 bases between the two germline ends. The CDR3 consists of 12 residues. Using reference TRBV15 and TRBJ1-1 for the parts outside the CDR3, the full variable domain is DAMVIQNPRYQVTQFGKPVTLSCSQTLNHNVMYWYQQKSSQAPKLLFHYYDKDFNNEADTPDNFQSRRPNTSFCFLDIRSPGLGDTAMYLCATAAGITEAFFGQGTRLTVV.

The chain links TRBV13 to TRBJ2-6; TRBD2 matches at 9 bases. Germline CDR1 is PRHDT and CDR2 is FYEKMQ (reference sequence). V trimming: 0 bases; J trimming: 0 bases; junction bases outside the gene matches: 6. CDR3 length equals 19 residues. The CDR3 nucleotides read TGTGCCAGCAGCTTAGGAGTAGCGGGGGTATTCTCTGGGGCCAACGTCCTGACTTTC. Its protein product is CASSLGVAGVFSGANVLTF.